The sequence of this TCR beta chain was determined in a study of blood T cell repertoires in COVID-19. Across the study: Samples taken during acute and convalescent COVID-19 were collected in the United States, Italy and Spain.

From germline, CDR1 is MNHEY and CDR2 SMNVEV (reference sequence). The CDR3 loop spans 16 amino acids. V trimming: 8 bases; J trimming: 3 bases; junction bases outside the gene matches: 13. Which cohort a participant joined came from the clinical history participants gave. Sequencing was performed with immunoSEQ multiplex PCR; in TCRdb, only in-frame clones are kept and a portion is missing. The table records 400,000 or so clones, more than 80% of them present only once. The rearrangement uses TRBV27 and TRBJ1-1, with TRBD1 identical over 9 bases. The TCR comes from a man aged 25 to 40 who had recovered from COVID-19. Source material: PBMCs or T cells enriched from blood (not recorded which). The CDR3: CASRSRDREWDTEAFF. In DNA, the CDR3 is TGTGCCAGCCGGTCCCGGGACAGGGAATGGGACACTGAAGCTTTCTTT.